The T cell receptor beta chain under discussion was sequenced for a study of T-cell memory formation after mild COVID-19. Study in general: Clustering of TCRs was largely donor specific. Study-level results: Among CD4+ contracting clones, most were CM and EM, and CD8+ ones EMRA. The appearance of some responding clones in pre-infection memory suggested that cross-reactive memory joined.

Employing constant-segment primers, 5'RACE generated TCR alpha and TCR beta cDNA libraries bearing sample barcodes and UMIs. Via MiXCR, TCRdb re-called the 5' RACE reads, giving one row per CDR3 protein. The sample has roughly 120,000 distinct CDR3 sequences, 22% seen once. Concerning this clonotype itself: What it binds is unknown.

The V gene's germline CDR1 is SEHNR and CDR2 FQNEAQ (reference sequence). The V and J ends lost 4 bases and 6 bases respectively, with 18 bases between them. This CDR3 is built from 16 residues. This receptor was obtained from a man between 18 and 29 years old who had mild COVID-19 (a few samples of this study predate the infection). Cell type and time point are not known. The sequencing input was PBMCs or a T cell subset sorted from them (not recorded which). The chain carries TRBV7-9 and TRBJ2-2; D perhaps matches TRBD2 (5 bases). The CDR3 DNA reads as TGTGCCAGCAGCTCCCTTGAGAAAGGGAGCCCCGGGGAGCTGTTTTTT. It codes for CASSSLEKGSPGELFF.